These 4 T cell receptor beta chains originate from one sample sequenced in a study of blood T cell repertoires in COVID-19. The assay was immunoSEQ multiplex PCR, and TCRdb's table has in-frame clones only and misses some. The sample includes 200,000 to 300,000 clones, approximately 84% of them seen just once. The sequencing input was peripheral blood. Every receptor here comes from a man over 45 with acute or convalescent COVID-19.

This chain joins TRBV5-5 and TRBJ1-6; 8 nucleotides align to TRBD1. The V gene end was trimmed by 5 bases and the J gene end by 5 bases; junction bases not matched to a gene: 6. From germline, CDR1 is SGHKS and CDR2 YYEKEE (reference sequence). This CDR3 has 15 amino acids. CDR3 sequence (DNA): TGTGCCAGCAGTCGACAGGGGTCGGATAATTCACCCCTCCACTTT. The encoded protein is CASSRQGSDNSPLHF.

The chain recombines TRBV15 with TRBJ2-7, with 8 bases matching TRBD1. The CDR3 has 14 amino acids. CDR1 and CDR2 from the germline V gene are LNHNV and YYDKDF (reference sequence). V was clipped by 8 bases and J by 3 bases; unmatched bases: 9. The CDR3 protein is CATGQGQGFYEQYF. The DNA for the CDR3 is TGTGCCACCGGGCAAGGACAGGGTTTCTACGAGCAGTACTTC.

The rearrangement links TRBV6-2 or TRBV6-3 to TRBJ1-1; TRBD1 is a possible D gene (5 bases). Germline V gene data show CDR1 as MNHEY and CDR2 as SVGEGT. V shed 0 bases and J shed 1 base, with 9 bases lying between them. The CDR3 contains 15 residues. CDR3 sequence (DNA): TGTGCCAGCAGTTACTCGTTGACAGCGAACACTGAAGCTTTCTTT. Its translation is CASSYSLTANTEAFF.

The chain recombines TRBV5-1 with TRBJ2-3; TRBD2 agrees at 10 bases. The junction had 5 bases not matched to a gene; V was cut back by 4 bases and J by 3 bases. Germline V gene data show CDR1 as SGHRS and CDR2 as YFSETQ. The CDR3 consists of 15 residues. CDR3: CASSPGTSATDTQYF. CDR3 in DNA: TGCGCCAGCAGCCCAGGGACTAGCGCTACAGATACGCAGTATTTT.